This passage covers 25 T cell receptor beta chains from one sample sequenced in a study of cytomegalovirus exposure and HLA in healthy donors (dated by TCRdb to about 2017). To prepare the library, the immunoSEQ multiplex PCR assay was applied. For the multiplex PCR, a mixture combining 60 forward primers for TCR Vbeta segments and 13 reverse primers for TCR Jbeta segments was used. Not all clones reach the TCRdb copy of this immuneACCESS table, which keeps in-frame sequences only. Checked studies attribute under half of the gap to unresolved V genes and leave the rest unexplained. In all, the sample holds about 130,000 clones, and about 82% of those were seen once. The ten largest make up roughly 1.1% of the sample. Sequenced sample: PBMCs. The receptors stem from a boy aged 10-17 years in good health and CMV-seronegative.

This chain joins TRBV30 and TRBJ1-5; D gene ambiguous. Germline CDR1 reads GTSNPN; CDR2 reads SVGIG (reference sequence). The CDR3 is 14 residues long. Trimming cost V 2 bases and J 4 bases, with 12 bases left between them. The chain's CDR3 is CAWSSHLVNQPQHF. CDR3 nucleotides: TGTGCCTGGAGTTCTCACTTGGTAAATCAGCCCCAGCATTTT.

The chain carries TRBV4-1 and TRBJ2-3; TRBD1 might be the D (5 bases). V lost 3 bases, J lost 3 bases, and 16 bases lay in between. This CDR3 comprises 16 residues. The germline V gene encodes CDR1 MGHRA and CDR2 YSYEKL. The CDR3, as DNA: TGCGCCAGCAGCCAGACCCAGGGATTGGGAACAGATACGCAGTATTTT. Translated, it gives CASSQTQGLGTDTQYF.

V usage is TRBV27 and J usage is TRBJ2-5; D possibly corresponds to TRBD2 (5 bases). Germline V CDR1 and CDR2: MNHEY, SMNVEV (reference sequence). V was cut by 2 bases and J by 5 bases, with 12 bases left in between. The CDR3 totals 14 residues. CDR3 nucleotides: TGTGCCAGCAGTTTAGGCGAGGGCCGGGAGACCCAGTACTTC. This gives the protein CASSLGEGRETQYF.

The chain carries TRBV18 and TRBJ2-7, with D maybe TRBD1 (5 bases). Between the trimmed V and J ends, which lost 3 bases and 0 bases, there was a span of 12 bases. The CDR3 sequence is 15 residues long. Germline assignment: CDR1 KGHSH and CDR2 LQKENI. This CDR3 is CASSPGQGSSYEQYF. CDR3 bases: TGTGCCAGCTCACCGGGGCAGGGTAGCTCCTACGAGCAGTACTTC. Complete variable domain (other parts from reference TRBV18 and TRBJ2-7): NAGVMQNPRHLVRRRGQEARLRCSPMKGHSHVYWYRQLPEEGLKFMVYLQKENIIDESGMPKERFSAEFPKEGPSILRIQQVVRGDSAAYFCASSPGQGSSYEQYFGPGTRLTVT.

V usage is TRBV14 and J usage is TRBJ1-1; 8 positions agree with TRBD1. This CDR3 comprises 15 residues. Trimming cost V 0 bases and J 4 bases; bases outside gene matches: 4. Germline CDR1 and CDR2: SGHDN and FVKESK. CDR3 DNA sequence: TGTGCCAGCAGCCAAGACGGCAGGGGGCTCACTGAAGCTTTCTTT. The encoded protein is CASSQDGRGLTEAFF. Supplemented by reference TRBV14 and TRBJ1-1, the full variable domain reads EAGVTQFPSHSVIEKGQTVTLRCDPISGHDNLYWYRRVMGKEIKFLLHFVKESKQDESGMPNNRFLAERTGGTYSTLKVQPAELEDSGVYFCASSQDGRGLTEAFFGQGTRLTVV.

This chain joins TRBV30 and TRBJ2-3; tentative D call: TRBD1 (5 bases). Germline V gene sequence: CDR1 GTSNPN, CDR2 SVGIG (reference sequence). CDR3 length equals 15 residues. Trimming removed 1 base at V and 4 bases at J, with 15 bases between. Here the CDR3 DNA reads TGTGCCTGGAGTGGACAGAGCTACGGCGCAGATACGCAGTATTTT. This codes for CAWSGQSYGADTQYF.

Only a few counts were recorded for this clone. This sequence joins TRBV5-1 and TRBJ1-2; D is ambiguous. Germline V gene sequence: CDR1 SGHRS, CDR2 YFSETQ. V lost 0 bases, J lost 5 bases, and 26 bases lay in between. This CDR3 comprises 19 residues. This CDR3 is CASSLAAYGGPVEEYGYTF. The CDR3 nucleotides read TGCGCCAGCAGCTTGGCCGCTTATGGCGGCCCGGTAGAGGAGTATGGCTACACCTTC.

This chain uses TRBV30 with TRBJ2-3; D uncertain. This CDR3 contains 12 residues. With 2 bases removed from V and 3 bases from J, the gap between germline ends came to 6 bases. CDR1 GTSNPN and CDR2 SVGIG come from the germline V gene (reference sequence). CDR3 in amino acids: CAWSSLTDTQYF. The CDR3, as DNA: TGTGCCTGGAGTTCCCTTACAGATACGCAGTATTTT.

V usage is TRBV5-1 and J usage is TRBJ2-3, with D uncertain. This CDR3 is built from 14 residues. From germline, CDR1 is SGHRS and CDR2 YFSETQ. Trimming stripped 4 bases from V and 4 bases from J, with 13 bases between. In nucleotides, the CDR3 is TGCGCCAGCAGCCCCCCCGAAAGCGCAGATACGCAGTATTTT. It codes for CASSPPESADTQYF.

V usage is TRBV5-1 and J usage is TRBJ2-6; no clear D. There are 15 residues in the CDR3. The V end was cut by 4 bases, the J end by 4 bases, with 12 bases between. From germline, CDR1 is SGHRS and CDR2 YFSETQ. This CDR3 reads CASSRQASGANVLTF. The CDR3 DNA reads as TGCGCCAGCAGCCGCCAGGCCTCCGGGGCCAACGTCCTGACTTTC. The entire variable domain, with the rest obtained from reference TRBV5-1 and TRBJ2-6, is as follows: KAGVTQTPRYLIKTRGQQVTLSCSPISGHRSVSWYQQTPGQGLQFLFEYFSETQRNKGNFPGRFSGRQFSNSRSEMNVSTLELGDSALYLCASSRQASGANVLTFGAGSRLTVL.

V and J are TRBV6-1 and TRBJ1-1; 9 bases fit TRBD1. This CDR3 comprises 16 residues. With 4 bases clipped from V and 1 base from J, the junction kept 7 bases outside the gene matches. CDR1 is MNHNS and CDR2 is SASEGT in the germline V gene. In DNA, the CDR3 is TGTGCCAGCAGTGGGGGACAGGGATCGAGGAACACTGAAGCTTTCTTT. It codes for CASSGGQGSRNTEAFF.

The V call is TRBV11-2, the J call TRBJ1-3, with unresolved D. There are 15 residues in the CDR3. CDR1 SGHAT and CDR2 FQNNGV come from the germline V gene. V lost 4 bases and J lost 4, with 14 bases in between. CDR3 region: CASSSSERAGNTIYF. As DNA, the CDR3 is TGTGCCAGCAGCTCCTCCGAGAGGGCCGGAAACACCATATATTTT.

The chain recombines TRBV29-1 with TRBJ1-2; D may be TRBD1 (5 bases). CDR1 is SQVTM and CDR2 is ANQGSEA in the germline V gene. Trimming took 4 bases from V and 0 from J, leaving 6 bases between them. CDR3 length equals 12 residues. CDR3 DNA: TGCAGCGTTGGGGGGGCTAACTATGGCTACACCTTC. Protein: CSVGGANYGYTF.

V usage is TRBV4-2 and J usage is TRBJ2-2, with 8 bases fitting TRBD2. V lost 1 base to trimming and J lost 3 bases; unmatched junction nucleotides: 10. CDR3 length: 18 amino acids. Germline V gene sequence: CDR1 LGHNA, CDR2 YNFKEQ. The chain's CDR3 is CASSQGAFRAGDTGELFF. CDR3 nucleotide sequence: TGTGCCAGCAGCCAAGGGGCCTTTCGAGCGGGAGACACCGGGGAGCTGTTTTTT.

This chain links TRBV4-3 with TRBJ2-1; a weak D match, TRBD2 (5 bases). The CDR3 has 13 amino acids. Germline V lookup: CDR1 LGHNA, CDR2 YSLEER. Trimming stripped 4 bases from V and 12 bases from J, with 16 bases between. The CDR3 here is CASSRESWFPQFF. CDR3 DNA: TGCGCCAGCAGCCGGGAGTCCTGGTTCCCGCAGTTCTTC.

The chain uses TRBV19 and TRBJ2-2, with D possibly being TRBD1 (5 bases). The CDR3 consists of 15 residues. The germline V gene encodes CDR1 LNHDA and CDR2 SQIVND (reference sequence). The V gene lost 3 bases and the J gene lost 3 bases, with 11 bases spanning the gap. The CDR3 protein is CASSIPGLDTGELFF. In DNA form, the CDR3 reads TGTGCCAGTAGTATCCCAGGGTTGGACACCGGGGAGCTGTTTTTT. Full variable domain (outside the CDR3, taken from reference TRBV19 and TRBJ2-2): DGGITQSPKYLFRKEGQNVTLSCEQNLNHDAMYWYRQDPGQGLRLIYYSQIVNDFQKGDIAEGYSVSREKKESFPLTVTSAQKNPTAFYLCASSIPGLDTGELFFGEGSRLTVL.

The CDR3 sequence: CAISEDRATYGYTF. The CDR3 coding sequence is TGTGCCATCAGTGAGGACAGGGCTACCTATGGCTACACCTTC. The chain recombines TRBV10-3 with TRBJ1-2, with 7 bases matching TRBD1. The V gene end was trimmed by 2 bases and the J gene end by 4 bases; junction bases not matched to a gene: 4. The germline CDR1 and CDR2 sequences are ENHRY and SYGVKD. The CDR3 sequence is 14 residues long.

The table lists this clone with a few counts. The chain has TRBV5-6 and TRBJ1-4; TRBD1 aligns across 7 bases. Germline V gives CDR1 SGHDT, CDR2 YYEEEE. The CDR3 is 15 residues long. The ends lost 4 bases at V and 4 bases at J; junction bases unmatched: 7. Here the CDR3 reads CASSDRQGNNEKLFF. The CDR3 DNA is TGTGCCAGCAGCGACAGACAGGGAAATAATGAAAAACTGTTTTTT.

V gene TRBV5-1 combines with J gene TRBJ2-7, with unresolved D. CDR1 SGHRS and CDR2 YFSETQ come from the germline V gene. The V and J ends lost 0 bases and 2 bases respectively, with 12 bases between them. The CDR3 loop spans 15 amino acids. CDR3 DNA: TGCGCCAGCAGCTTGGGGCCCCGTCCCCCCTACGAGCAGTACTTC. Its translation is CASSLGPRPPYEQYF.

CDR3 sequence: CASSISGSGYEQYF. CDR3 nucleotides: TGTGCCAGCAGCATCAGCGGGAGTGGTTACGAGCAGTACTTC. This sequence joins TRBV7-9 and TRBJ2-7; 8 bases align to TRBD2. Germline lookup yields CDR1 SEHNR and CDR2 FQNEAQ (reference sequence). The CDR3 has 14 residues. Trimming cost V 5 bases and J 4 bases; bases outside gene matches: 7.

The CDR3 DNA reads TGTGCCAGCAGCTTGGGGGGGCGGGACAATGAGCAGTTCTTC. Translating it yields CASSLGGRDNEQFF. The chain employs TRBV5-4 and TRBJ2-1, with D maybe TRBD1 (6 bases). This CDR3 has 14 amino acids. V lost 0 bases and J lost 5, with 9 bases in between. Germline V gives CDR1 SGHNT, CDR2 YYREEE (reference sequence).

The chain carries TRBV4-3 and TRBJ1-1; 7 nucleotides align to TRBD1. Unmatched junction bases numbered 9, after V lost 1 base and J lost 4 bases. The CDR3 length is 16 residues. Germline V CDR1 and CDR2: LGHNA, YSLEER. The CDR3 nucleotides read TGCGCCAGCAGCCAAGGCTCGGACAGGCGCGGCACTGAAGCTTTCTTT. It yields the protein CASSQGSDRRGTEAFF.

The chain couples TRBV4-1 to TRBJ1-4; 7 bases align to TRBD1. CDR3 length: 16 amino acids. J lost 5 bases, V lost 1 base, and 7 bases had no gene match. The germline V gene encodes CDR1 MGHRA and CDR2 YSYEKL. CDR3 loop: CASSQGGRTGNEKLFF. The CDR3 DNA reads TGCGCCAGCAGCCAAGGGGGGAGGACAGGAAATGAAAAACTGTTTTTT.

The chain carries TRBV10-3 and TRBJ2-7, with D possibly TRBD1 on 5 matching bases. The CDR3 is 14 residues long. Germline CDR1 is ENHRY and CDR2 is SYGVKD. Trimming took off 1 base at V and 7 bases at J, with 14 bases between the two ends. The CDR3 loop is CAISEYHSPGEQYF. In DNA form, the CDR3 reads TGTGCCATCAGTGAGTACCACTCTCCAGGGGAGCAGTACTTC.

The rearrangement links TRBV27 to TRBJ2-7; TRBD2 is a possible D gene (5 bases). CDR3 length: 14 residues. CDR1 is MNHEY and CDR2 is SMNVEV in the germline V gene (reference sequence). V dropped 3 bases and J dropped 2 bases, with 11 bases sitting between them. CDR3 in DNA: TGTGCCAGCAGTTTCCGGCGGACTGCCTACGAGCAGTACTTC. The encoded protein is CASSFRRTAYEQYF.